These 24 T cell receptor beta chains were sequenced from one sample in a study of T-cell reconstitution after alpha-beta-depleted transplantation in children. Unique molecular identifiers were incorporated into the prepared TCRbeta library. TCRdb analysed the PCR reads with MiXCR anew, one entry per CDR3 protein. In the table there are 6,500 or so distinct CDR3 sequences, over 8.5% of which are singletons. Specimen: PBMCs, mostly from graft donor cells, collected 180 days after TCRalphabeta/CD19-depleted stem cell transplant. The receptors were sampled from a child younger than two who had a stem cell transplant for acute myeloid leukemia, so the T cells may come from the graft donor.

This clonotype was detected ten times or more. This chain connects TRBV2 to TRBJ2-5; 8 nucleotides align to TRBD2. V shed 3 bases, J shed 2 bases, and the junction held 5 bases outside the gene matches. CDR1 is SNHLY, CDR2 FYNNEI, per germline. The CDR3 totals 15 residues. The CDR3 DNA reads as TGTGCCAGCAGTGAGGGGCGGGAGGTACAAGAGACCCAGTACTTC. Its translation is CASSEGREVQETQYF.

This clonotype was counted ten times or more. The chain joins TRBV10-3 to TRBJ1-2; TRBD1 is a possible D gene (5 bases). Germline V gives CDR1 ENHRY, CDR2 SYGVKD. The CDR3 runs to 14 residues. Trimming stripped 0 bases from V and 7 bases from J, with 12 bases between. The CDR3 sequence is CAISESEGVGGYTF. In DNA form, the CDR3 reads TGTGCCATCAGTGAGTCGGAAGGGGTTGGTGGCTACACCTTC.

Sample share makes this clonotype medium-sized. The chain joins TRBV5-1 to TRBJ2-4; perhaps TRBD2 as D (6 bases). The CDR3 consists of 15 residues. The germline V gene has CDR1 SGHRS and CDR2 YFSETQ. The V end lost 4 bases, the J end lost 3 bases, and 14 bases lay between the germline ends. CDR3 DNA: TGCGCCAGCAGCCCCCAGCCGGGAGACAAAAACATTCAGTACTTC. Protein sequence: CASSPQPGDKNIQYF.

This clonotype was counted ten times or more. The V and J genes are TRBV12-3 or TRBV12-4 and TRBJ1-2; 9 bases agree with TRBD1. Trimming cost V 6 bases and J 3 bases; bases outside gene matches: 5. This CDR3 has 14 amino acids. Here the CDR3 DNA reads TGTGCCAGCAGCCGGACAGGGGAGTACTATGGCTACACCTTC. Protein sequence: CASSRTGEYYGYTF.

In this sample, this clonotype turned up a few times. The chain links TRBV19 to TRBJ2-7, with TRBD2 as a possible D gene (6 bases). CDR3 length equals 14 residues. Trimming pared 7 bases from V and 4 bases from J, leaving 17 bases between. CDR1 is LNHDA and CDR2 is SQIVND in the germline V gene (reference sequence). CDR3 residues: CASMRGGGWYEQYF. DNA of the CDR3: TGTGCCAGTATGCGTGGGGGAGGCTGGTACGAGCAGTACTTC.

This clonotype has a count of ten or more. The genes are TRBV2 and TRBJ2-5; D possibly corresponds to TRBD2 (6 bases). Germline lookup yields CDR1 SNHLY and CDR2 FYNNEI. V was pared by 10 bases and J by 5 bases, with 17 bases between. This CDR3 is built from 13 residues. The CDR3 protein is CATTGETVETQYF. The CDR3 DNA follows: TGTGCCACCACGGGGGAGACTGTGGAGACCCAGTACTTC. Combining the CDR3 with reference TRBV2 and TRBJ2-5 gives the whole variable domain EPEVTQTPSHQVTQMGQEVILRCVPISNHLYFYWYRQILGQKVEFLVSFYNNEISEKSEIFDDQFSVERPDGSNFTLKIRSTKLEDSAMYFCATTGETVETQYFGPGTRLLVL.

This clonotype was counted many times. This chain's CDR3 is CASSPDRGNEQYF. The CDR3 coding sequence is TGTGCCAGCAGTCCAGACAGGGGCAACGAGCAGTACTTC. The rearrangement links TRBV6-6 to TRBJ2-7, with TRBD1 matching over 8 bases. V dropped 5 bases and J dropped 5; count of bases not matched to a gene: 5. This CDR3 is 13 amino acids long. Germline values: CDR1 MNHNY, CDR2 SVGAGI (reference sequence).

This clonotype showed up many times. The chain has TRBV7-3 and TRBJ2-3; possible D gene TRBD2, 6 bases. V gave up 5 bases and J gave up 5 bases, with 8 bases separating them. CDR1 is SGHTA and CDR2 is FQGTGA in the germline V gene. The CDR3 runs to 12 residues. CDR3 nucleotide sequence: TGTGCCAGCAGCCCCGGGGGAGATACGCAGTATTTT. It specifies CASSPGGDTQYF.

Judged by abundance, this clonotype is medium-sized. The J gene is TRBJ1-1, the V gene TRBV20-1, with D unresolved. Germline V gene lookup returns CDR1 DFQATT and CDR2 SNEGSKA (reference sequence). Trimming took off 5 bases at V and 0 bases at J, with 1 base between the two ends. The CDR3 loop spans 10 amino acids. The CDR3: CSAVNTEAFF. The CDR3 DNA reads as TGCAGTGCTGTGAACACTGAAGCTTTCTTT.

This clonotype was counted ten times or more. The chain has TRBV7-6 and TRBJ2-2; D possibly corresponds to TRBD1 (6 bases). Trimming cost V 4 bases and J 2 bases, with 11 bases left between them. This CDR3 contains 15 residues. Germline CDR1 and CDR2: SGHVS and FNYEAQ. CDR3 nucleotide sequence: TGTGCCAGCAGCTCCCAGACAGGAAACACCGGGGAGCTGTTTTTT. Its translation is CASSSQTGNTGELFF.

This clonotype has at least ten counts. The chain recombines TRBV11-2 with TRBJ1-5; D remains ambiguous. The V end lost 4 bases, the J end lost 0 bases, and 7 bases lay between the germline ends. This CDR3 contains 14 residues. Per germline, CDR1 SGHAT and CDR2 FQNNGV. Written as DNA, the CDR3 is TGTGCCAGCAGCTCGCTCGATAGCAATCAGCCCCAGCATTTT. Its translation: CASSSLDSNQPQHF.

In its sample, this clonotype was seen many times. The chain employs TRBV12-3 or TRBV12-4 and TRBJ1-1; 7 nucleotides agree with TRBD1. The length of the CDR3 is 19 residues. Trimming cost V 4 bases and J 0 bases; bases outside gene matches: 17. In nucleotides, the CDR3 is TGTGCCAGCAGTTCTTCAGGGGGTGGGCATACATCCATGAACACTGAAGCTTTCTTT. Protein: CASSSSGGGHTSMNTEAFF.

This clonotype is termed medium-sized. The chain joins TRBV12-3 or TRBV12-4 to TRBJ2-5; 10 bases agree with TRBD1. Trimming removed 3 bases from V and 7 bases from J; junction bases left unmatched: 8. This CDR3 spans 15 amino acids. CDR3 region: CASSLDRGSIGTQYF. CDR3 DNA: TGTGCCAGCAGTTTGGACAGGGGGTCGATTGGGACCCAGTACTTC.

The V gene is TRBV24-1, the J gene TRBJ2-1; D unclear. The V end was cut by 5 bases, the J end by 3 bases, with 4 bases between. The CDR3 covers 12 residues. Germline values: CDR1 KGHDR, CDR2 SFDVKD. The CDR3 protein is CATSAGYNEQFF. In DNA, the CDR3 is TGTGCCACCAGTGCCGGCTACAATGAGCAGTTCTTC.

This clonotype was found many times. The genes are TRBV11-3 and TRBJ1-2; no reliable D call. V was cut by 3 bases and J by 7 bases, with 15 bases left in between. CDR1 SGHNT and CDR2 YENEEA come from the germline V gene. CDR3 size: 14 residues. CDR3 bases: TGTGCCAGCAGCTTCTCCCCGACGTCGAGTGGCTACACCTTC. As protein: CASSFSPTSSGYTF.

Ten or more counts support this clonotype. The CDR3 region has the DNA TGCAGTGCTAGAGACGCTAGGGGTATTGAGCAGTTCTTC. This codes for CSARDARGIEQFF. The chain has TRBV20-1 and TRBJ2-1, with TRBD1 as a possible D gene (5 bases). The CDR3 covers 13 residues. Germline V gene data show CDR1 as DFQATT and CDR2 as SNEGSKA (reference sequence). V was shortened by 0 bases and J by 9 bases, with 12 bases between the two germline ends.

This clonotype was found many times. The chain recombines TRBV11-1 with TRBJ2-1, with TRBD2 as a possible D gene (6 bases). Germline V gives CDR1 SGHAT, CDR2 FQDESV (reference sequence). Trimming left V 2 bases short and J 2 bases short, with 22 bases between. The CDR3 is 19 residues long. The CDR3 reads CASSLWSFQSSDTYNEQFF. CDR3 in DNA: TGTGCCAGCAGCTTATGGTCTTTCCAGTCTAGCGACACCTACAATGAGCAGTTCTTC.

This clonotype was seen ten or more times. V is TRBV28 and J is TRBJ2-3, with D uncertain. V was pared by 6 bases and J by 1 base, with 11 bases between. The CDR3 covers 14 residues. CDR1 and CDR2 (germline): MDHEN, SYDVKM. CDR3 amino acids: CASRLGRGTDTQYF. Written as DNA, the CDR3 is TGTGCCAGCAGACTGGGTCGTGGCACAGATACGCAGTATTTT.

At least ten counts were recorded for this clonotype. This chain links TRBV12-3 or TRBV12-4 with TRBJ2-1; D is ambiguous. The CDR3 has 15 amino acids. V lost 3 bases and J 0 bases, leaving 9 bases between the germline ends. CDR3 residues: CASSFDEISYNEQFF. CDR3 nucleotides: TGTGCCAGCAGTTTCGACGAGATCTCCTACAATGAGCAGTTCTTC.

This clonotype was seen only a few times. J is TRBJ1-5 and V is TRBV4-1; D might be TRBD1 (5 bases). The V gene lost 3 bases and the J gene lost 4 bases, with 13 bases spanning the gap. The CDR3 has 15 residues. The germline V gene has CDR1 MGHRA and CDR2 YSYEKL. CDR3 bases: TGCGCCAGCAGCCATGACAGCCTGATAAATCAGCCCCAGCATTTT. It encodes CASSHDSLINQPQHF.

This clonotype was detected only once. This sequence may be a read error, since a much larger clone differs from it by one base. This sequence joins TRBV11-2 and TRBJ2-3; possibly TRBD1 or TRBD2 for D (6 bases each). Germline lookup yields CDR1 SGHAT and CDR2 FQNNGV. The CDR3 contains 18 residues. The CDR3 DNA reads as TGTGCCAGCAGCTTAGGGTTGGGGGCTAGCGCAAGCACAGATATGCAGTATTTT. Residues: CASSLGLGASASTDMQYF. The full variable domain, its missing parts supplied by reference TRBV11-2 and TRBJ2-3, is EAGVAQSPRYKIIEKRQSVAFWCNPISGHATLYWYQQILGQGPKLLIQFQNNGVVDDSQLPKDRFSAERLKGVDSTLKIQPAKLEDSAVYLCASSLGLGASASTDMQYFGPGTRLTVL.

Only a few counts were recorded for this clonotype. This chain joins TRBV2 and TRBJ2-4; D gene ambiguous. Trimming pared 4 bases from V and 6 bases from J, leaving 10 bases between. CDR1 is SNHLY and CDR2 is FYNNEI in the germline V gene. The CDR3 consists of 13 residues. DNA of the CDR3: TGTGCCAGCAGTGTAGGGTCACCAAACATTCAGTACTTC. Translation gives CASSVGSPNIQYF.

By sample share, this clonotype is medium-sized. The chain links TRBV5-1 to TRBJ2-7; no definite D call. CDR3 size: 11 residues. Between the trimmed V and J ends, which lost 4 bases and 5 bases, there was a span of 7 bases. In germline, CDR1 is SGHRS, CDR2 YFSETQ. CDR3 nucleotide sequence: TGCGCCAGCAGCCTCCACGACGAGCAGTACTTC. This gives the protein CASSLHDEQYF. The full variable domain, its missing parts supplied by reference TRBV5-1 and TRBJ2-7, is KAGVTQTPRYLIKTRGQQVTLSCSPISGHRSVSWYQQTPGQGLQFLFEYFSETQRNKGNFPGRFSGRQFSNSRSEMNVSTLELGDSALYLCASSLHDEQYFGPGTRLTVT.

The genes are TRBV27 and TRBJ2-7, with 10 bases that match TRBD2. Germline V gene data show CDR1 as MNHEY and CDR2 as SMNVEV (reference sequence). The length of the CDR3 is 14 residues. Unmatched junction bases numbered 4, after V lost 6 bases and J lost 2 bases. CDR3 coding DNA: TGTGCCAGCAGCGGGACTAGCGCTCCCTACGAGCAGTACTTC. Translating gives CASSGTSAPYEQYF.